The 21 T cell receptor delta chains listed next were all sequenced from one sample in a study of γδ T cells in repeated Plasmodium falciparum infection (dated by TCRdb to about 2021). For bulk TCR repertoire analysis, Vgamma9/Vdelta2+ and Vdelta2-negative gammadelta T cell populations were isolated by flow sorting from peripheral blood mononuclear cells. Libraries came from multiplex PCR. TCRdb lists the instrument as Illumina MiSeq. With CATT, TCRdb called clones again from the public reads; duplicate DNA rows were later joined. This sample has 85,000 to 100,000 delta-chain clones in its table, and roughly 0.98% of those were observed once. Roughly 9.5% of the sample belongs to the ten largest clones. Sequencing was carried out using gamma-delta T cells from blood. All receptors derive from a pool of human donors (malaria-infected and uninfected, not separated).

About this clone itself: A read error is likely here: a far larger clone is one base away. Additional DNA sequences in this sample encode the identical CDR3. This rearrangement joins TRDV3 to TRDJ1, with D tentatively TRDD3 (5 bases). Here the J gene came from matching the DNA to germline, since TCRdb omits it. Germline V gene lookup returns CDR1 TVYSNPD and CDR2 GDNSRS (reference sequence). The CDR3 covers 19 residues. V was cut by 5 bases and J by 1 base, with 32 bases left in between. CDR3 protein: CAIRAHSELCESATDKLIF. CDR3 DNA: TGTGCCATACGTGCTCATTCTGAATTGTGTGAAAGTGCCACCGATAAACTCATCTTT.

Regarding this clone: The TCRdb record carries a much larger clone's protein, which differs from this DNA's translation at residue 5; a read error is the likely cause, and the protein listed here is the DNA translation. The chain couples TRDV2 to TRDJ1; 9 positions match TRDD3. The J gene was missing in TCRdb and was found by matching the end of the DNA to germline. The CDR3 has 18 amino acids. V dropped 3 bases and J dropped 0; count of bases not matched to a gene: 13. CDR1 is GEAIGNYY, CDR2 EKD, per germline. The CDR3 loop reads CACDALSRGYAYTDKLIF. DNA for the CDR3: TGTGCCTGTGACGCCCTCTCAAGGGGATACGCGTACACCGATAAACTCATCTTT.

Ten or more counts support this clone. The germline gene is not matched at one end of the junction; a read error may be the cause. Other DNA variants within this sample encode the same CDR3. The V gene is TRDV1, the J gene TRDJ1; a weak D match, TRDD3 (5 bases). The CDR3 has 18 residues. Germline V lookup: CDR1 TSWWSYY, CDR2 QGS. The CDR3 region is CALGELGGPLRYTDKLIF. For the CDR3, the DNA is TGTGCTCTTGGGGAACTAGGGGGGCCCCTCCGGTACACCGATAAGCTCATCTTT.

Concerning this clone: TCRdb pairs this DNA with a much larger clone's protein that differs at residue 5, likely a read error; the protein shown was translated from the DNA. The V call is TRDV1, the J call TRDJ1; TRDD3 matches at 10 bases. TCRdb offers no J gene call, so here the DNA was matched to germline to obtain one. The V gene's germline CDR1 is TSWWSYY and CDR2 QGS. There are 24 residues in the CDR3. Trimming removed 4 bases from V and 3 bases from J; junction bases left unmatched: 32. CDR3 residues: CALGGLYGPPFLRTGGFVADKLIF. The CDR3 DNA is TGTGCTCTTGGGGGACTGTACGGTCCGCCTTTCCTACGTACTGGGGGATTCGTCGCCGATAAACTCATCTTT.

With respect to this clone: This DNA's translation differs at residue 8 from TCRdb's protein, which comes from a much larger clone; a read error is likely, and the protein shown is translated from the DNA. V gene TRDV1 combines with J gene TRDJ1; TRDD3 matches 12 bases. The J gene comes from matching the DNA to germline here; TCRdb lacks it. With 5 bases clipped from V and 1 base from J, the junction kept 23 bases outside the gene matches. This CDR3 is built from 22 residues. Germline assignment: CDR1 TSWWSYY and CDR2 QGS. The DNA of the CDR3 is TGTGCTCTTGGGAAGATCCCCCAGGACAAAATTCTGGGGGATACGCGCACCGATAAACTCATCTTT. Its protein product is CALGKIPQDKILGDTRTDKLIF.

With regard to this clone: TCRdb attributes to this sequence the protein of a much larger clone, which differs from the DNA translation at residue 11; a read error is likely, and the protein displayed is translated from the DNA. The chain links TRDV1 to TRDJ1, with 9 bases that match TRDD3. No J segment appears in TCRdb, so it was assigned here by matching the sequence to germline. The CDR3 loop spans 19 amino acids. Germline V gene data show CDR1 as TSWWSYY and CDR2 as QGS. V lost 1 base and J lost 9; bases outside the gene matches: 21. The CDR3 nucleotides read TGTGCTCTTGGGGAACGTATCCTTTTGTACCGGGGGATACAGGGAGAACTCATCTTT. Its translation is CALGERILLYRGIQGELIF.

This clone was seen many times. The mismatch at residue 8 between this DNA's translation and the TCRdb protein of a much larger clone likely reflects a read error; the protein shown is translated from the DNA. This chain connects TRDV2 to TRDJ2; the match to TRDD3 covers 9 bases. TCRdb is silent on the J gene; assignment here came from matching the DNA to germline. Germline V gene data show CDR1 as GEAIGNYY and CDR2 as EKD. There are 20 residues in the CDR3. V gave up 1 base and J gave up 2 bases; unmatched junction bases: 16. CDR3 protein: CACDTIPAGGLIELTAQLFF. The CDR3 DNA reads TGTGCCTGTGACACTATCCCTGCTGGGGGATTAATTGAGTTGACAGCACAACTCTTCTTT.

This clone was counted only a few times. This likely came from a read error, as a far larger clone is one base away. Other DNA sequences within the sample encode an identical CDR3. The chain uses TRDV1 and TRDJ1, with 9 nucleotides matching TRDD3. Germline values: CDR1 TSWWSYY, CDR2 QGS. The CDR3 covers 19 residues. The CDR3 loop is CALGDHGVGLGDPQNKLIF. DNA for the CDR3: TGTGCCCTTGGGGACCACGGGGTCGGGCTGGGGGATCCTCAAAATAAACTCATCTTT.

This clone was observed a handful of times. A far larger clone differs by one base, so this is likely a read error. In the same sample, other DNA sequences code for this CDR3. Here the CDR3 DNA reads TGTGCCTGTGACACCTTGGCTGGGGGACCTGCCCTCACCGATAAACTCATCTTT. The encoded protein is CACDTLAGGPALTDKLIF. V and J are TRDV2 and TRDJ1, with 8 nucleotides matching TRDD3. As TCRdb names no J gene, one was assigned here on the basis of a DNA match to germline. CDR3 length equals 18 residues. In germline, CDR1 is GEAIGNYY, CDR2 EKD. Unmatched junction bases numbered 12, after V lost 0 bases and J lost 1 base.

In the case of this clone: The protein given by TCRdb reflects a much larger clone and differs at residue 4 from this DNA's translation, likely from a read error; the protein shown is the DNA's translation. The gene calls are TRDV1 and TRDJ1; no reliable D call. TCRdb supplies no J gene; here it was assigned by aligning the nucleotide sequence to germline. The CDR3 length is 19 residues. CDR1 TSWWSYY and CDR2 QGS come from the germline V gene. The CDR3 loop reads CALEELESSRSFITDKLIF. The CDR3 DNA follows: TGTGCTCTTGAGGAACTAGAGTCGTCCCGGTCCTTTATTACCGATAAACTCATCTTT.

This clone was seen a few times. A far bigger clonotype differs at one base, so this is likely a read error. Other DNA sequences in the sample encode the same CDR3. V and J are TRDV2 and TRDJ1, with D hard to call. TCRdb records no J gene; here it was assigned by comparing the DNA to germline. The length of the CDR3 is 14 residues. V shed 7 bases and J shed 4 bases, with 18 bases lying between them. CDR1 and CDR2 from the germline V gene are GEAIGNYY and EKD. DNA of the CDR3: TGTGCCTGCGACCCGTACGGACGATACGATAAACTCATCTTT. Translated, it gives CACDPYGRYDKLIF.

To note about this clone: The TCRdb record carries a much larger clone's protein, which differs from this DNA's translation at residue 7; a read error is the likely cause, and the protein listed here is the DNA translation. The rearrangement joins TRDV2 to TRDJ3, with 10 bases matching TRDD3. Germline CDR1 reads GEAIGNYY; CDR2 reads EKD. The length of the CDR3 is 19 residues. CDR3 sequence: CACDTLRGDTQWDTRQMFF. For the CDR3, the DNA is TGTGCCTGCGACACCTTACGGGGGGATACGCAGTGGGACACCCGACAGATGTTTTTC.

About this clone itself: The TCRdb protein, from a much larger clone, departs from this DNA's translation at residue 4, likely by read error; the protein shown derives from the DNA. The chain is built from TRDV1 and TRDJ1, with 11 positions matching TRDD3. CDR1 and CDR2 (germline): TSWWSYY, QGS. V was clipped by 7 bases and J by 0 bases; unmatched bases: 25. CDR3 length equals 22 residues. CDR3 DNA sequence: TGTGCTCTTGAGGACCTTTCCTCCTACGGGTTACTGGGGGATAGGAACACCGATAAACTCATCTTT. Translation gives CALEDLSSYGLLGDRNTDKLIF.

This clone was observed a handful of times. TCRdb's protein for this DNA is that of a much larger clone and differs from the translation at residue 3, likely a read error; the protein shown is the DNA translation. The chain is built from TRDV1 and TRDJ1, with 11 positions matching TRDD3. The J gene was missing in TCRdb and was found by matching the end of the DNA to germline. The V and J ends lost 10 bases and 1 base, in that order; junction bases with no gene match: 20. Germline V lookup: CDR1 TSWWSYY, CDR2 QGS. The CDR3 sequence is 19 residues long. In DNA form, the CDR3 reads TGTGCTCATTCCCTGAGGCCCTCTTACTGGGGGATAGGCACCGATAAACTCATCTTT. It yields the protein CAHSLRPSYWGIGTDKLIF.

A few counts support this clone. TCRdb assigns this DNA the protein of a much larger clone, which departs from its translation at residue 8; this likely reflects a read error, and the protein shown comes from translating the DNA. The rearrangement joins TRDV1 to TRDJ1, with 9 bases that match TRDD3. Here the J gene came from matching the DNA to germline, since TCRdb omits it. J was trimmed by 0 bases and V by 2 bases; bases with no gene match: 13. The germline gives CDR1 TSWWSYY, CDR2 QGS. The CDR3 runs to 19 residues. In nucleotides, the CDR3 is TGTGCTCTTGGGGAAAAGGCGGTACTGGGGGAGATATACACCGATAAACTCATCTTT. Protein product: CALGEKAVLGEIYTDKLIF.

Only a few counts were recorded for this clone. The TCRdb protein comes from a much larger clone and disagrees with this DNA's translation at residue 4, likely due to a read error; the protein given here is derived from the DNA. The genes are TRDV2 and TRDJ1, with 9 nucleotides matching TRDD3. The J gene, not given by TCRdb, was assigned here from a germline match of the nucleotide sequence. This CDR3 is 15 amino acids long. V lost 5 bases and J lost 4; bases outside the gene matches: 10. The germline V gene encodes CDR1 GEAIGNYY and CDR2 EKD. Written as DNA, the CDR3 is TGTGCCTGTGGCGACCTGGTGGGGGATAACGATAAACTCATCTTT. Amino acid sequence: CACGDLVGDNDKLIF.

This clone has a count of ten or more. CDR3 in amino acids: CALGERVPVHWGRPTDKLIF. In DNA, the CDR3 is TGTGCTCTTGGGGAACGGGTGCCAGTTCACTGGGGGAGGCCTACCGATAAACTCATCTTT. The chain carries TRDV1 and TRDJ1; TRDD3 matches at 9 bases. The J segment lost 2 bases and the V segment lost 1 base, leaving 17 bases of the junction unmatched. Per the germline V gene, CDR1 is TSWWSYY and CDR2 is QGS. The CDR3 has 20 amino acids.

A few counts support this clone. The protein in TCRdb stems from a much larger clone and differs at residue 13 from this DNA's translation, likely a read error; here the protein is translated from the DNA. Here the V gene is TRDV2, but the J gene went uncalled; TRDD3 is the table's D call and was not checked against the DNA. Germline V gene data show CDR1 as GEAIGNYY and CDR2 as EKD. CDR3 length equals 15 residues. CDR3 bases: TGTGCCTGTGACACACTGGGGTCTAACACCGATAAACGCATCTTT. This sequence encodes CACDTLGSNTDKRIF.

About this clone itself: This DNA's translation differs at residue 9 from TCRdb's protein, which comes from a much larger clone; a read error is likely, and the protein shown is translated from the DNA. The chain carries TRDV1 and TRDJ1; maybe TRDD2 (5 bases). The length of the CDR3 is 22 residues. The germline V gene encodes CDR1 TSWWSYY and CDR2 QGS. Trimming took 0 bases from V and 0 from J, leaving 29 bases between them. Here the CDR3 reads CALGELEFDLREDALYTDKLIF. The CDR3 DNA follows: TGTGCTCTTGGGGAACTAGAATTCGACCTACGTGAGGATGCTCTTTACACCGATAAACTCATCTTT.

There are a few counts of this clone. A read error is the likely source, as a far larger clone sits one nucleotide away. The sample contains more than one DNA sequence encoding this CDR3. The chain couples TRDV2 to TRDJ1; the match to TRDD3 covers 9 bases. The J gene, missing from TCRdb, was assigned here through DNA to germline matching. The germline gives CDR1 GEAIGNYY, CDR2 EKD. The CDR3 length is 21 residues. The CDR3 region is CACDTMILGDKDSNGTDKLIF. The CDR3 DNA reads TGTGCCTGCGACACCATGATCTTGGGGGATAAGGACTCCAATGGGACCGATAAACTCATCTTT.

Only a few counts were recorded for this clone. TCRdb lists the protein of a much larger clone for this DNA, which differs at residue 6, so this is likely a read error; the protein given here is translated from the DNA itself. CDR3 in DNA: TGTGCCTGTGACACCGTGAGGATCTTTGGGACCGATAAACTCATCTTT. It specifies CACDTVRIFGTDKLIF. J is TRDJ1 and V is TRDV2; D unclear. This CDR3 is built from 16 residues. V lost 0 bases and J 2 bases, leaving 15 bases between the germline ends. Germline lookup yields CDR1 GEAIGNYY and CDR2 EKD.